A single T cell receptor beta chain is shown here with its context. Its antigen is not known. This entry comes from a study of T cell repertoires in cytomegalovirus infection. Study details: CMV epitopes used comprised recently identified HLA-C-restricted ones and well-studied HLA-B-restricted ones.

The CDR3 covers 14 residues. Germline CDR1 is MNHEY and CDR2 is SMNVEV (reference sequence). V lost 0 bases and J lost 6, with 11 bases in between. Study-level findings and limits: CMV-specific HLA-C-restricted TCR beta clonotypes dominated the ex vivo response.

TCRdb re-analysed the reads in MiXCR, keeping a single row per CDR3 protein. This table holds approximately 730,000 distinct CDR3 sequences, about 29% found once. J is TRBJ1-2 and V is TRBV27; weak D call: TRBD1 (6 bases). This clonotype was sampled from a human donor in good health (CMV status not recorded). Some clones in this sample may be carry-over from other donors' samples. The specimen comprised cultured CD8+ T cells from PBMCs, sampled from culture after CMV antigen stimulation. The CDR3 reads CASSLSVGANGYTF. The CDR3, as DNA: TGTGCCAGCAGTTTATCTGTGGGGGCAAATGGCTACACCTTC.